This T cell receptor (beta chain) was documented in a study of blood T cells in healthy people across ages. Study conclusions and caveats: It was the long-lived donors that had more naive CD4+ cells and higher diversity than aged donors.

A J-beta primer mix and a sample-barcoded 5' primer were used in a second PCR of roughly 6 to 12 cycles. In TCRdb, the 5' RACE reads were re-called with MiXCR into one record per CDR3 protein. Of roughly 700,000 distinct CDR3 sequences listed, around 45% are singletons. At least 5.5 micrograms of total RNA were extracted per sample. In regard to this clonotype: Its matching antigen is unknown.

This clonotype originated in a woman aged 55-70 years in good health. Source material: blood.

This CDR3 is CASRYIPGARLHEQFF. The CDR3 bases are TGTGCCAGCAGGTATATACCAGGGGCTCGGCTACATGAGCAGTTCTTC. The V and J genes are TRBV12-3 or TRBV12-4 and TRBJ2-1; D is possibly TRBD1 (6 bases). V lost 6 bases and J 8 bases, leaving 23 bases between the germline ends. There are 16 residues in the CDR3.